This TCR beta chain was recovered during a study of OX40 agonist ivuxolimab in advanced cancers. Across the study: In this trial design, patients received ivuxolimab intravenously at 0.01 to 10 mg/kg every 2 weeks. Study-wide results and limits: Antigen specificity of clonally expanded peripheral T cells was not established.

TCRdb's copy holds only in-frame clones and misses some; the assay was immunoSEQ multiplex PCR. Counted here are about 99,000 clones, around 96% occurring once; the ten biggest clones make up just over 2%. To note about this clone: Its target is not known.

This CDR3 has 16 residues. Germline CDR1 reads MNHNS; CDR2 reads SASEGT. Trimming removed 1 base at V and 5 bases at J, with 17 bases between. The source is an adult with an advanced solid tumor such as melanoma, head and neck, liver or kidney cancer. The sequences come from CD4+ or CD8+ T cells sorted from blood, collected in a trial of the OX40 agonist ivuxolimab. The rearrangement uses TRBV6-1 and TRBJ1-2; D not resolved. In DNA form, the CDR3 reads TGTGCCAGCAGTGAAGGGGCACACGTCCGGGGATATGGCTACACCTTC. Its protein product is CASSEGAHVRGYGYTF.